The TCR beta chain described here comes from a study of prognosis after radiotherapy for stage I lung cancer. Study as a whole: Patients with stage I non-small cell lung cancer joined the study from 2018 through early 2019.

Using two-round multiplex PCR, the authors amplified TCR beta CDR3 from genomic DNA. First-round PCR employed TRBV- and TRBJ-specific primers for each gene. TCRdb re-analysed the multiplex PCR reads in MiXCR, keeping a single row per CDR3 protein. This table holds 15,000 to 20,000 distinct CDR3 sequences, about a quarter found once. Whole-study results and caveats: Metastatic and non-metastatic patients reportedly diverged in TRBV and TRBJ gene usage.

Germline loops: CDR1 LNHDA, CDR2 SQIVND (reference sequence). V lost 3 bases and J 3 bases, leaving 12 bases between the germline ends. This CDR3 region has 14 residues. This clonotype has ten or more counts. Antigen: not known. It may be a read error: a sequence one base away is much more abundant. The conserved closing phenylalanine or tryptophan is absent in this CDR3, likely reflecting a read error. The clonotype comes from a donor of 50 years or more with non-small cell lung cancer. The starting material was PBMCs, obtained before or after stereotactic body radiation therapy (not recorded which). The genes are TRBV19 and TRBJ2-7; the D call may be TRBD1 or TRBD2 (6 bases each). CDR3 sequence reads: CASSITGASYEQYL. CDR3 in DNA: TGTGCCAGTAGTATCACGGGGGCGAGCTACGAGCAGTACCTC.